The clone carrying this TCR beta chain was counted once. This entry belongs to a study of cytomegalovirus exposure and HLA in healthy donors. The study ran its PCR with 60 Vbeta and 13 Jbeta primers. Clones were sequenced by immunoSEQ multiplex PCR, and TCRdb holds only the in-frame ones, with some missing. The data hold about 69,000 clones, with about 78% observed a single time. This TCR was recovered from a man between 18 and 29 years old in good health and CMV-seronegative. Sample: PBMCs.

The chain's CDR3 is CASKPKLRRYEQYV. DNA for the CDR3: TGTGCCAGCAAACCCAAGTTGAGGCGCTACGAGCAGTACGTC. The chain recombines TRBV6-5 with TRBJ2-7; no firm D call. The CDR3 length is 14 residues. CDR1 and CDR2 from the germline V gene are MNHEY and SVGAGI. V lost 7 bases, J lost 3 bases, and 16 bases lay in between.